A single sample is the source of the 8 T cell receptor beta chains below, sequenced in a study of regulatory T cells in long-lasting Graves disease. Arm-PCR with iRepertoire HTBI primers amplified the CDR3 regions for these TCR beta libraries. TCRdb called the multiplex PCR reads again in MiXCR, with one record for every CDR3 protein. Among almost 350,000 distinct CDR3 sequences listed, about 20% were seen once. As for time point: persistent/refractory GD, antithyroid drugs over 5 years with positive TRAb. Scientists built the TCR library using RNA that was extracted from PBMCs. Specimen: peripheral blood mononuclear cells (PBMCs), collected when the disease was refractory, from a patient treated with antithyroid drugs. The receptors originated from a female donor with Graves disease.

In this sample, this clonotype turned up a few times. V usage is TRBV12-3 or TRBV12-4 and J usage is TRBJ2-7; 9 positions agree with TRBD2. J lost 2 bases, V lost 6 bases, and 11 bases had no gene match. This CDR3 comprises 16 residues. CDR3 sequence: CASSRPVAGGPYEQYF. The CDR3 DNA reads as TGTGCCAGCAGCCGCCCGGTCGCGGGAGGGCCCTACGAGCAGTACTTC.

This clonotype was counted between two and nine times. This sequence joins TRBV4-1 and TRBJ1-4; D unresolved. The CDR3 spans 11 residues. Germline CDR1 reads MGHRA; CDR2 reads YSYEKL. Between the trimmed V and J ends, which lost 5 bases and 7 bases, there was a span of 5 bases. CDR3 DNA: TGCGCCAGCAGCTATAGTGAAAAACTGTTTTTT. Amino acid sequence: CASSYSEKLFF.

This clonotype turned up a few times. This chain uses TRBV7-9 with TRBJ2-7; possibly TRBD1 or TRBD2 for D (6 bases each). In germline, CDR1 is SEHNR, CDR2 FQNEAQ (reference sequence). The CDR3 spans 15 residues. Deletions cut 1 base from V and 3 bases from J, with 13 bases between. The CDR3 region has the DNA TGTGCCAGCAGCTTAGAGGGGGGTTTGGGCTACGAGCAGTACTTC. This sequence encodes CASSLEGGLGYEQYF.

This clonotype has at least ten counts. J is TRBJ1-1 and V is TRBV5-1; no clear D. This CDR3 is built from 17 residues. The germline gives CDR1 SGHRS, CDR2 YFSETQ. Trimming shortened V by 1 base and J by 0 bases, and 16 bases separated the two germline ends. The CDR3 sequence: CASSLHFLGGLNTEAFF. For the CDR3, the DNA is TGCGCCAGCAGCTTGCATTTCCTCGGAGGGTTGAACACTGAAGCTTTCTTT.

J is TRBJ1-2 and V is TRBV7-2; D call uncertain. The CDR3 has 14 amino acids. Looked up from germline, CDR1 is SGHTA and CDR2 is FQGNSA. Trimming removed 5 bases at V and 4 bases at J, with 14 bases between. The CDR3 sequence: CASSGYFSPYGYTF. The CDR3 DNA follows: TGTGCCAGCAGCGGATACTTCTCCCCCTATGGCTACACCTTC.

This clonotype was seen at least ten times. CDR3 sequence reads: CSVDPGSNQPQHF. In DNA form, the CDR3 reads TGCAGCGTTGACCCAGGGAGCAATCAGCCCCAGCATTTT. The V call is TRBV29-1, the J call TRBJ1-5; D perhaps matches TRBD1 (5 bases). CDR3 size: 13 residues. V lost 3 bases and J lost 1, with 7 bases in between. The germline V gene encodes CDR1 SQVTM and CDR2 ANQGSEA.

The table lists this clonotype with many counts. V usage is TRBV7-2 and J usage is TRBJ1-2; possible D gene TRBD1, 5 bases. The CDR3 has 14 amino acids. The germline V gene encodes CDR1 SGHTA and CDR2 FQGNSA. Trimming pared 5 bases from V and 4 bases from J, leaving 14 bases between. The chain's CDR3 is CASSPMRGIYGYTF. The CDR3 DNA is TGTGCCAGCAGCCCCATGAGGGGTATCTATGGCTACACCTTC. Drawing the rest from reference TRBV7-2 and TRBJ1-2, the complete variable domain is GAGVSQSPSNKVTEKGKDVELRCDPISGHTALYWYRQSLGQGLEFLIYFQGNSAPDKSGLPSDRFSAERTGGSVSTLTIQRTQQEDSAVYLCASSPMRGIYGYTFGSGTRLTVV.

Many counts were recorded for this clonotype. The gene calls are TRBV27 and TRBJ1-5; D is unresolved. CDR3 size: 14 residues. The V and J ends lost 5 bases and 0 bases respectively, with 8 bases between them. CDR1 is MNHEY and CDR2 is SMNVEV in the germline V gene (reference sequence). CDR3 sequence (DNA): TGTGCCAGCAGTGCCTGGGGTAGCAATCAGCCCCAGCATTTT. Translating it yields CASSAWGSNQPQHF.